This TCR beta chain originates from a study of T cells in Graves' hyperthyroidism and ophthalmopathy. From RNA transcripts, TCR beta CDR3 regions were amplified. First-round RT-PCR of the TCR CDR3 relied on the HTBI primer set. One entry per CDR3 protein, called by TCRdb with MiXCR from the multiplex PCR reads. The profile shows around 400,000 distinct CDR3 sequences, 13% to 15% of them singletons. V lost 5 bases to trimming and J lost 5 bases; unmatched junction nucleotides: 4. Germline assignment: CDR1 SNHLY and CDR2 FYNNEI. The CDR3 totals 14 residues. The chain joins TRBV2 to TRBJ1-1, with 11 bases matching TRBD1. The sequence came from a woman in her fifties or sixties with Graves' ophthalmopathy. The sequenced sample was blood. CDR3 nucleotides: TGTGCCAGCAGTAGGGGACAGGGGGAAACTGAAGCTTTCTTT. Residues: CASSRGQGETEAFF.